The 22 T cell receptor beta chains presented below share a single source sample, sequenced in a study of blood T cell repertoires in COVID-19. The data were produced by immunoSEQ multiplex PCR, yet TCRdb's version contains in-frame clones alone and is incomplete. This sample has under 300,000 clones; over 75% occur once, and the top ten carry 2% to 3%. The sequenced sample was PBMCs or T cells enriched from blood (not recorded which). The receptors derive from a woman between 18 and 29 years old who had recovered from COVID-19.

The V call is TRBV12-3 or TRBV12-4, the J call TRBJ1-2; 7 positions match TRBD1. The CDR3 is 13 residues long. With 7 bases clipped from V and 8 bases from J, the junction kept 10 bases outside the gene matches. The CDR3 bases are TGTGCCAGCAAGGGGCAGGGGGACGGAGGCTACACCTTC. As protein: CASKGQGDGGYTF.

The chain is built from TRBV2 and TRBJ1-5; 9 bases fit TRBD1. This CDR3 contains 15 residues. Unmatched junction bases numbered 7, after V lost 4 bases and J lost 6 bases. In germline, CDR1 is SNHLY, CDR2 FYNNEI. This CDR3 is CASSVGTGSAQPQHF. CDR3 sequence (DNA): TGTGCCAGCAGTGTAGGGACAGGGAGTGCTCAGCCCCAGCATTTT. The full variable domain, rest sourced from reference TRBV2 and TRBJ1-5, is EPEVTQTPSHQVTQMGQEVILRCVPISNHLYFYWYRQILGQKVEFLVSFYNNEISEKSEIFDDQFSVERPDGSNFTLKIRSTKLEDSAMYFCASSVGTGSAQPQHFGDGTRLSIL.

The V call is TRBV19, the J call TRBJ2-3; D gene uncertain. This CDR3 is 13 amino acids long. The V and J ends lost 4 bases and 0 bases respectively, with 5 bases between them. Germline-derived CDR1 and CDR2 are LNHDA and SQIVND (reference sequence). CDR3 sequence: CASSTLSTDTQYF. The CDR3 nucleotides read TGTGCCAGTAGTACCTTAAGCACAGATACGCAGTATTTT.

The V and J genes are TRBV3-1 (or the pseudogene TRBV3-2) and TRBJ2-7; a weak D match, TRBD2 (6 bases). V lost 7 bases and J 2 bases, leaving 18 bases between the germline ends. This CDR3 comprises 15 residues. From germline, CDR1 is LGHDT and CDR2 YNNKEL (reference sequence). CDR3 region: CASTGTGLRTYEQYF. Written as DNA, the CDR3 is TGTGCCAGCACCGGAACGGGACTGAGAACCTACGAGCAGTACTTC.

V gene TRBV2 combines with J gene TRBJ1-2; no clear D. Trimming took 3 bases from V and 8 from J, leaving 10 bases between them. This CDR3 has 12 residues. Germline CDR1 reads SNHLY; CDR2 reads FYNNEI. The CDR3, as DNA: TGTGCCAGCAGTGAGGGCACTAGGGGCTACACCTTC. It specifies CASSEGTRGYTF. Combining the CDR3 with reference TRBV2 and TRBJ1-2 gives the whole variable domain EPEVTQTPSHQVTQMGQEVILRCVPISNHLYFYWYRQILGQKVEFLVSFYNNEISEKSEIFDDQFSVERPDGSNFTLKIRSTKLEDSAMYFCASSEGTRGYTFGSGTRLTVV.

This rearrangement joins TRBV5-1 to TRBJ1-5, with 7 bases that match TRBD1. This CDR3 is built from 16 residues. The trim removed 2 bases at V and 3 bases at J, leaving 8 bases unmatched. Germline CDR1 reads SGHRS; CDR2 reads YFSETQ. In DNA, the CDR3 is TGCGCCAGCAGCTTAGGGGTCGACAGGGTCAATCAGCCCCAGCATTTT. Translated, it gives CASSLGVDRVNQPQHF. The full variable domain, its missing parts supplied by reference TRBV5-1 and TRBJ1-5, is KAGVTQTPRYLIKTRGQQVTLSCSPISGHRSVSWYQQTPGQGLQFLFEYFSETQRNKGNFPGRFSGRQFSNSRSEMNVSTLELGDSALYLCASSLGVDRVNQPQHFGDGTRLSIL.

The chain uses TRBV7-9 and TRBJ1-4; no clear D gene. The germline V and J ends were trimmed by 3 bases and 3 bases, with 11 bases remaining between them. CDR3 length equals 15 residues. Germline V lookup: CDR1 SEHNR, CDR2 FQNEAQ (reference sequence). CDR3 loop: CASSLAAEANEKLFF. In DNA, the CDR3 is TGTGCCAGCAGCTTGGCGGCGGAAGCTAATGAAAAACTGTTTTTT.

CDR3 residues: CASSEFTSGGPNEQFF. The CDR3 DNA reads as TGTGCCAGCAGTGAGTTCACTAGCGGGGGGCCCAATGAGCAGTTCTTC. The genes are TRBV6-4 and TRBJ2-1; TRBD2 matches at 12 bases. The CDR3 sequence is 16 residues long. The ends lost 3 bases at V and 6 bases at J; junction bases unmatched: 6. Germline V CDR1 and CDR2: MRHNA, SNTAGT.

A few counts support this clone. This rearrangement joins TRBV5-6 to TRBJ2-1; D is perhaps TRBD2 (6 bases). Germline V lookup: CDR1 SGHDT, CDR2 YYEEEE. This CDR3 has 15 residues. V was trimmed by 7 bases and J by 0 bases, leaving 14 bases between them. The CDR3 nucleotides read TGTGCCAGCCAGTACGGACTAAGCTCCTACAATGAGCAGTTCTTC. This sequence encodes CASQYGLSSYNEQFF.

The chain carries TRBV25-1 and TRBJ1-1; D is ambiguous. This CDR3 spans 15 amino acids. Germline assignment: CDR1 MGHDK and CDR2 SYGVNS. The V end lost 1 base, the J end lost 1 base, and 10 bases lay between the germline ends. The DNA for the CDR3 is TGTGCCAGCAGTGAATTGAGGGAGGGGAACACTGAAGCTTTCTTT. It translates to CASSELREGNTEAFF.

This clone was seen more than once but under ten times. This chain links TRBV6-4 with TRBJ1-5, with a weak D call TRBD1 (6 bases). The germline V gene has CDR1 MRHNA and CDR2 SNTAGT. Trimming removed 1 base at V and 2 bases at J, with 9 bases between. This CDR3 comprises 15 residues. CDR3 coding DNA: TGTGCCAGCAGTGACTTACAGGGTGGCAATCAGCCCCAGCATTTT. It specifies CASSDLQGGNQPQHF.

The chain links TRBV2 to TRBJ1-2; 8 nucleotides line up with TRBD1. Germline-derived CDR1 and CDR2 are SNHLY and FYNNEI. After removal of 5 bases from V and 0 bases from J, the junction contained 8 bases not matched to a gene. The CDR3 is 16 residues long. The CDR3 DNA sequence: TGTGCCAGCAGTCCTGGACAGGGAGAAGCTAACTATGGCTACACCTTC. Its protein is CASSPGQGEANYGYTF.

This clone was seen just once. V usage is TRBV6-5 and J usage is TRBJ1-1; D gene unclear. From germline, CDR1 is MNHEY and CDR2 SVGAGI. V shed 4 bases and J shed 5 bases, with 20 bases lying between them. This CDR3 spans 16 amino acids. As DNA, the CDR3 is TGTGCCAGCAGTTGGGGAGTACAGACGGGCAGAACTGAAGCTTTCTTT. It encodes CASSWGVQTGRTEAFF.

The J gene is TRBJ1-1, the V gene TRBV15, with D unresolved. Trimming removed 0 bases from V and 5 bases from J, with 13 bases in between. This CDR3 has 15 residues. CDR1 is LNHNV, CDR2 YYDKDF, per germline (reference sequence). The CDR3 sequence: CATSRDHTPGTEAFF. In nucleotides, the CDR3 is TGTGCCACCAGCAGAGATCATACCCCGGGAACTGAAGCTTTCTTT.

The chain joins TRBV28 to TRBJ2-7; the match to TRBD1 covers 9 bases. This CDR3 contains 14 residues. Germline V gene sequence: CDR1 MDHEN, CDR2 SYDVKM. The V gene end was trimmed by 8 bases and the J gene end by 1 base; junction bases not matched to a gene: 6. This chain's CDR3 is CASVRGQGSYEQYF. The CDR3, as DNA: TGTGCCAGCGTCCGGGGACAGGGTTCCTACGAGCAGTACTTC.

This chain joins TRBV7-3 and TRBJ1-1; D possibly corresponds to TRBD1 (5 bases). Germline CDR1 and CDR2: SGHTA and FQGTGA. Trimming took off 5 bases at V and 5 bases at J, with 18 bases between the two ends. This CDR3 comprises 15 residues. This chain's CDR3 is CASSITGTPGTEAFF. The DNA of the CDR3 is TGTGCCAGCAGCATTACCGGGACTCCGGGTACTGAAGCTTTCTTT.

Here the CDR3 DNA reads TGTGCCAGCAGTAAGACAGGAGCCACTAACTATGGCTACACCTTC. Protein: CASSKTGATNYGYTF. The chain joins TRBV25-1 to TRBJ1-2; D is perhaps TRBD1 (6 bases). CDR1 and CDR2 (germline): MGHDK, SYGVNS. The CDR3 spans 15 residues. V lost 5 bases and J 0 bases, leaving 13 bases between the germline ends.

This chain connects TRBV27 to TRBJ2-3, with 8 positions matching TRBD1. Germline assignment: CDR1 MNHEY and CDR2 SMNVEV (reference sequence). The trim removed 5 bases at V and 10 bases at J, leaving 11 bases unmatched. The CDR3 totals 14 residues. The CDR3 DNA follows: TGTGCCAGCAGTACTTACCTCAGGGGGCAAGCGCAGTATTTT. Its protein is CASSTYLRGQAQYF.

This chain links TRBV28 with TRBJ1-4; D may be TRBD1 (6 bases). The germline CDR1 and CDR2 sequences are MDHEN and SYDVKM. Trimming left V 9 bases short and J 7 bases short, with 21 bases between. The CDR3 has 15 residues. CDR3: CASSSVGQGSEKLFF. The CDR3 nucleotides are TGTGCCAGTTCCTCAGTCGGGCAGGGGAGTGAAAAACTGTTTTTT. Full variable domain (outside the CDR3, taken from reference TRBV28 and TRBJ1-4): DVKVTQSSRYLVKRTGEKVFLECVQDMDHENMFWYRQDPGLGLRLIYFSYDVKMKEKGDIPEGYSVSREKKERFSLILESASTNQTSMYLCASSSVGQGSEKLFFGSGTQLSVL.

This clone was counted ten times or more. The sample holds other DNA sequences that translate to the same CDR3. The chain employs TRBV15 and TRBJ1-2; a weak D match, TRBD1 (5 bases). Germline loops: CDR1 LNHNV, CDR2 YYDKDF (reference sequence). Deletions cut 0 bases from V and 6 bases from J, with 8 bases between. CDR3 size: 13 residues. For the CDR3, the DNA is TGTGCCACCAGCAGAGAAGAAGGGGATGGCTACACCTTC. Protein product: CATSREEGDGYTF.

The gene calls are TRBV3-1 (or the pseudogene TRBV3-2) and TRBJ2-1; no definite D call. The CDR3 extends over 14 amino acids. Germline V gives CDR1 LGHDT, CDR2 YNNKEL (reference sequence). V was shortened by 0 bases and J by 8 bases, with 11 bases between the two germline ends. The CDR3 sequence is CASSQDVRWDEQFF. The CDR3 coding sequence is TGTGCCAGCAGCCAAGATGTGAGGTGGGATGAGCAGTTCTTC.

V is TRBV2 and J is TRBJ2-2; no clear D. V was clipped by 7 bases and J by 1 base, with 19 bases between them. This CDR3 is 17 amino acids long. In germline, CDR1 is SNHLY, CDR2 FYNNEI. The CDR3 here is CASKAIAPRLNTGELFF. The CDR3 coding sequence is TGTGCCAGCAAGGCCATAGCCCCGCGATTGAACACCGGGGAGCTGTTTTTT.